A single sample gave rise to the 15 T cell receptor beta chains below, sequenced in a study of cytomegalovirus exposure and HLA in healthy donors. Amplification used 60 Vbeta primers and 13 Jbeta primers. Assay: immunoSEQ multiplex PCR; the TCRdb copy retains only in-frame clones and omits some. The profile shows 140,000 or so clones, 80% of them singletons. Sequences were obtained from PBMCs. These receptors came from a woman between 25 and 40 years old in good health and CMV-seronegative.

The chain couples TRBV13 to TRBJ2-6; tentatively, D is TRBD1 (5 bases). This CDR3 has 16 residues. V was pared by 4 bases and J by 8 bases, with 18 bases between. CDR1 and CDR2 (germline): PRHDT, FYEKMQ (reference sequence). The CDR3 DNA sequence: TGTGCCAGCAGCTCGGCTCACGACAGTATGTCCAACGTCCTGACTTTC. Protein: CASSSAHDSMSNVLTF.

The chain uses TRBV15 and TRBJ1-1, with D perhaps TRBD1 (6 bases). Looked up from germline, CDR1 is LNHNV and CDR2 is YYDKDF (reference sequence). V was shortened by 3 bases and J by 4 bases, with 18 bases between the two germline ends. The CDR3 is 16 amino acids. The CDR3 protein is CATSSEVGTGSTEAFF. The CDR3 bases are TGTGCCACCAGCAGTGAAGTAGGAACAGGGAGCACTGAAGCTTTCTTT.

This clone was seen once. V usage is TRBV6-5 and J usage is TRBJ2-5; D may be TRBD1 (6 bases). CDR3 size: 14 residues. Germline loops: CDR1 MNHEY, CDR2 SVGAGI. The V gene lost 6 bases and the J gene lost 2 bases, with 13 bases spanning the gap. The CDR3 DNA follows: TGTGCCAGCAGCCGCACAGGGTCGCAAGAGACCCAGTACTTC. Its translation: CASSRTGSQETQYF.

The gene calls are TRBV19 and TRBJ2-3; D is unclear. The CDR3 runs 15 residues. CDR1 LNHDA and CDR2 SQIVND come from the germline V gene (reference sequence). V shed 4 bases and J shed 0 bases, with 11 bases lying between them. The CDR3 reads CASSNYLLSTDTQYF. CDR3 sequence (DNA): TGTGCCAGTAGTAACTACCTACTTAGCACAGATACGCAGTATTTT.

The chain joins TRBV9 to TRBJ2-5, with D possibly matching TRBD2 (5 bases). Germline CDR1 reads SGDLS; CDR2 reads YYNGEE. The CDR3 runs 15 residues. Trimming pared 1 base from V and 2 bases from J, leaving 12 bases between. The CDR3 protein is CASSVLSGLQETQYF. The CDR3 DNA reads TGTGCCAGCAGCGTATTAAGCGGTCTTCAAGAGACCCAGTACTTC.

V is TRBV7-2 and J is TRBJ2-1; D is possibly TRBD2 (5 bases). The CDR3 covers 13 residues. The V end was cut by 7 bases, the J end by 7 bases, with 14 bases between. Germline V CDR1 and CDR2: SGHTA, FQGNSA. The CDR3 loop is CASNPDWKNEQFF. The CDR3, as DNA: TGTGCCAGCAACCCGGACTGGAAAAATGAGCAGTTCTTC.

The rearrangement uses TRBV5-1 and TRBJ2-5, with D maybe TRBD2 (7 bases). The CDR3 extends over 14 amino acids. Germline CDR1 reads SGHRS; CDR2 reads YFSETQ. Trimming took off 0 bases at V and 5 bases at J, with 11 bases between the two ends. CDR3 loop: CASSLVGGAETQYF. CDR3 in DNA: TGCGCCAGCAGCTTGGTTGGGGGGGCGGAGACCCAGTACTTC.

The chain links TRBV2 to TRBJ1-3, with TRBD1 matching over 10 bases. Unmatched junction bases numbered 13, after V lost 5 bases and J lost 6 bases. CDR1 is SNHLY, CDR2 FYNNEI, per germline. This CDR3 spans 17 amino acids. DNA of the CDR3: TGTGCCAGCAGTTCCCAAAAGGGGGGACAGGGGAAAAACACCATATATTTT. Translation: CASSSQKGGQGKNTIYF.

The J gene is TRBJ2-7, the V gene TRBV30; 12 nucleotides line up with TRBD1. CDR1 and CDR2 from the germline V gene are GTSNPN and SVGIG (reference sequence). The junction had 5 bases not matched to a gene; V was cut back by 2 bases and J by 6 bases. The CDR3 runs to 14 residues. The DNA for the CDR3 is TGTGCCTGGAGTAGGGGACAGGGGGCTCTCGAGCAGTACTTC. Protein product: CAWSRGQGALEQYF. Full variable domain (rest looked up from reference TRBV30 and TRBJ2-7): SQTIHQWPATLVQPVGSPLSLECTVEGTSNPNLYWYRQAAGRGLQLLFYSVGIGQISSEVPQNLSASRPQDRQFILSSKKLLLSDSGFYLCAWSRGQGALEQYFGPGTRLTVT.

The genes are TRBV7-2 and TRBJ2-5; D possibly corresponds to TRBD1 (6 bases). CDR1 is SGHTA, CDR2 FQGNSA, per germline. Trimming removed 2 bases from V and 5 bases from J, with 12 bases in between. This CDR3 spans 14 amino acids. The CDR3: CASSLTGILETQYF. The DNA for the CDR3 is TGTGCCAGCAGCTTAACAGGGATTCTTGAGACCCAGTACTTC.

The chain combines TRBV30 with TRBJ1-2; D might be TRBD1 (6 bases). Looked up from germline, CDR1 is GTSNPN and CDR2 is SVGIG (reference sequence). V lost 0 bases to trimming and J lost 7 bases, with 15 bases between them. The CDR3 has 14 amino acids. For the CDR3, the DNA is TGTGCCTGGAGTGTTTCACAGGGCCGAAGTGGCTACACCTTC. Translating it yields CAWSVSQGRSGYTF.

The chain joins TRBV9 to TRBJ2-2, with D perhaps matching TRBD1 (5 bases). Germline V lookup: CDR1 SGDLS, CDR2 YYNGEE. CDR3 size: 14 residues. V gave up 3 bases and J gave up 1 base, with 7 bases separating them. Here the CDR3 reads CASSGRENTGELFF. CDR3 coding DNA: TGTGCCAGCAGCGGCAGGGAGAACACCGGGGAGCTGTTTTTT.

The genes are TRBV11-2 and TRBJ1-1, with a tentative D call TRBD1 (6 bases). The ends were cut back, 1 base at V and 8 bases at J, with 11 bases in the middle. The germline gives CDR1 SGHAT, CDR2 FQNNGV. The CDR3 extends over 13 amino acids. The DNA for the CDR3 is TGTGCCAGCAGCTTAGGATCCGGGACAGAAGCTTTCTTT. Its translation: CASSLGSGTEAFF.

The chain links TRBV30 to TRBJ1-2; unclear D gene. The CDR3 contains 13 residues. Germline CDR1 reads GTSNPN; CDR2 reads SVGIG (reference sequence). Deletions cut 2 bases from V and 6 bases from J, with 13 bases between. CDR3 coding DNA: TGTGCCTGGAGTACCGCCGGGTCGAATGGCTACACCTTC. It is translated as CAWSTAGSNGYTF.

The J gene is TRBJ2-2, the V gene TRBV14, with TRBD1 matching over 7 bases. V was pared by 1 base and J by 1 base, with 0 bases of the junction left unmatched. In germline, CDR1 is SGHDN, CDR2 FVKESK. The CDR3 has 15 residues. The CDR3 spells CASSQGTGNTGELFF. In DNA, the CDR3 is TGTGCCAGCAGCCAAGGGACAGGGAACACCGGGGAGCTGTTTTTT.